The clone carrying this TCR beta chain was recorded only once. The germline CDR1 and CDR2 sequences are MNHEY and SMNVEV (reference sequence). The V and J ends lost 5 bases and 3 bases respectively, with 7 bases between them. The CDR3 covers 12 residues. The data derive from a study of blood T cell repertoires in COVID-19. Profiling relied on immunoSEQ multiplex PCR, and the TCRdb table lists in-frame clones only, not all of them. The sample contains 200,000 to 250,000 clones, approximately 81% of which appear only once. This receptor was identified in a young man with active or convalescent COVID-19. Sequencing was carried out using peripheral blood. The J gene is TRBJ1-1, the V gene TRBV27; D is perhaps TRBD1 (5 bases). CDR3 in DNA: TGTGCCAGCAGTGGGGGGTACACTGAAGCTTTCTTT. It encodes CASSGGYTEAFF.